The rows below give T cell receptor beta chains drawn from one sample of a study of T cells in Graves' hyperthyroidism and ophthalmopathy. MiXCR was run by TCRdb on the multiplex PCR reads, yielding one entry per CDR3 protein. The sample carries nearly 750,000 distinct CDR3 sequences, 30% to 40% recorded once. Specimen: blood. Receptors were obtained from a woman in her forties with Graves' hyperthyroidism. Each CDR3 is given with its conserved first and last residue.

v_call	j_call	cdr3_aa
TRBV20-1	TRBJ1-2	CSAMAGARGYTF
TRBV7-9	TRBJ1-1	CASSQVIDTEAFF
TRBV11-2	TRBJ1-1	CASSLRANPAHRNTEAFF
TRBV12-3/TRBV12-4	TRBJ1-1	CASSPWTGGGTEAFF
TRBV25-1	TRBJ2-5	CASIDSLQKETQYF
TRBV10-3	TRBJ2-2	CASRRTGNANTGELFF
TRBV29-1	TRBJ2-2	CSGGTVTGELFF
TRBV10-2	TRBJ1-5	CASSDPRSQPQHF
TRBV24-1	TRBJ1-4	CATSSGQLNEKLFF
TRBV5-4	TRBJ1-1	CASSLNNRGDTEAFF
TRBV15	TRBJ2-2	CATSPRVRTGELFF
TRBV7-2	TRBJ2-7	CASSLEAEQYF
TRBV7-6	TRBJ2-7	CASSSLTGAPEDEQYF
TRBV7-2	TRBJ2-5	CASSFLSGGQETQYF
TRBV24-1	TRBJ2-2	CATRSGTGGFGGELFF
TRBV24-1	TRBJ1-1	CATSDFPTSTEAFF
TRBV2	TRBJ2-7	CASNLGRASSYEQYF
TRBV12-3/TRBV12-4	TRBJ2-5	CASSLIGSGETQYF
TRBV7-9	TRBJ2-7	CASSPWPPGHEQYF
TRBV10-3	TRBJ2-1	CAISQREDHNEQFF
TRBV10-3	TRBJ1-1	CAITESRTDIEAFF
TRBV29-1	TRBJ2-7	CSVGGVVIESSYEQYF
TRBV18	TRBJ1-2	CASSTKTGNYGYTF
TRBV5-1	TRBJ2-2	CASSSQGMGNTGELFF
TRBV6-6	TRBJ1-2	CASSYVQGYGYTF
TRBV10-3	TRBJ1-2	CAISEQGNYGYTF
TRBV7-2	TRBJ2-2	CASSPRGVGLATGELFF
TRBV7-2	TRBJ2-5	CASRGETQYF
TRBV6-5	TRBJ1-2	CASSYSRQKEMSYTF
TRBV12-3/TRBV12-4	TRBJ2-7	CASSFIGRGLAGTTSYEQYF
TRBV9	TRBJ1-1	CASSQGVDRTEAFF
TRBV5-1	TRBJ2-3	CASSQDFGLAGVGTQCF
TRBV10-3	TRBJ1-6	CAISEFRDRSSPLHF
TRBV24-1	TRBJ1-5	CATSGIPGQPQHF
TRBV12-3/TRBV12-4	TRBJ1-1	CASRSRTEAFF
TRBV6-2/TRBV6-3	TRBJ2-5	CASARGIQETQYF
TRBV6-6	TRBJ2-5	CASGTGLDPYDF
TRBV5-1	TRBJ2-2	CASTYQGGNTGELFF
TRBV19	TRBJ1-2	CASTNQDGNYGYTF
TRBV5-1	TRBJ2-7	CASSLGSGDYEQYF
TRBV15	TRBJ2-5	CATSRDQGKETQYF
TRBV19	TRBJ2-7	CASGRSGTLPYEQYF
TRBV7-9	TRBJ2-7	CASSGGTGLARGYTSYEQYF
TRBV9	TRBJ2-2	CASSVDLAGVPTGELFF
TRBV7-6	TRBJ2-3	CASSLIPPQHSGEDTQYF
TRBV7-7	TRBJ1-2	CASSLAQGTGDYGYTF
TRBV5-1	TRBJ1-1	CASTSGMTAFF
TRBV29-1	TRBJ1-2	CSLGNIEYYGYTF
TRBV10-3	TRBJ2-7	CASSRDRGTAYEQYF
TRBV7-9	TRBJ1-1	CASSLALGQGVAAFF